This T cell receptor (beta chain) appears in the sequencing data of a study of OX40 agonist ivuxolimab in advanced cancers. Overall study: Six ivuxolimab dose levels, 0.01 to 10 mg/kg, were given intravenously every 2 weeks. Past anti-PD-1, anti-PD-L1 or anti-CTLA-4 therapy was accepted, and around 40% had received some.

Some clones are missing from TCRdb's copy, which holds only in-frame ones; the method was immunoSEQ multiplex PCR. The data contain around 100,000 clones, approximately 90% of them seen just once; the ten biggest clones take up approximately 0.16%. Collection of blood occurred at baseline, at cycle 4 day 1, and at cycle 7 day 1. General study points: Specificity for antigen went undetermined in the expanded peripheral T cells.

As regards this clone: As yet, its antigen is unknown.

This specimen was CD4+ or CD8+ T cells sorted from blood, taken in a trial of the OX40 agonist ivuxolimab. The receptor was isolated from an adult with an advanced solid tumor such as melanoma, head and neck, liver or kidney cancer.

The CDR3: CASSQDRGRDGKLFF. CDR3 nucleotide sequence: TGTGCCAGCAGCCAAGATCGGGGCAGGGACGGAAAACTGTTTTTT. The chain joins TRBV4-2 to TRBJ1-4; D might be TRBD1 (5 bases). The germline CDR1 and CDR2 sequences are LGHNA and YNFKEQ. V lost 0 bases and J 10 bases, leaving 15 bases between the germline ends. This CDR3 contains 15 residues.